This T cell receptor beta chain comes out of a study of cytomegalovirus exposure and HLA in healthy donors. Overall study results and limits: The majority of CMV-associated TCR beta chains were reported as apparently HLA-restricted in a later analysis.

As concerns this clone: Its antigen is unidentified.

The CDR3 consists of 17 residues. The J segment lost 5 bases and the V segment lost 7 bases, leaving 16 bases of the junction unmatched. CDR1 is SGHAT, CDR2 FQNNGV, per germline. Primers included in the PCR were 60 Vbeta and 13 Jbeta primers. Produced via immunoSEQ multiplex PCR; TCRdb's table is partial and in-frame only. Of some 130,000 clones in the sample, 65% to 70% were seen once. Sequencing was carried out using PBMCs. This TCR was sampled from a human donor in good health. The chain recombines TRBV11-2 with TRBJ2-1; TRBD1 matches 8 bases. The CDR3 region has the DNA TGTGCCAGCACCACGCACCGGGACAGGAACCCCCACAATGAGCAGTTCTTC. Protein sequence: CASTTHRDRNPHNEQFF.